The 13 T cell receptor beta chains given below trace back to one sample, sequenced in a study of blood T cells in healthy people across ages. A second PCR of 7 to 11 cycles used a sample-barcoded 5' primer and a J-beta primer mix. TCRdb re-analysed the 5' RACE reads in MiXCR, keeping a single row per CDR3 protein. The table lists approximately 800,000 distinct CDR3 sequences, roughly 60% of them singletons. Source material: blood. Receptors were obtained from a man aged 25-40 years in good health.

This clonotype came up a few times. The chain recombines TRBV4-3 with TRBJ2-1; tentatively, D is TRBD1 (6 bases). CDR1 and CDR2 (germline): LGHNA, YSLEER. The CDR3 is 14 residues long. V lost 0 bases to trimming and J lost 4 bases, with 7 bases between them. CDR3 coding DNA: TGCGCCAGCAGCCAAGATGACAGGTACAATGAGCAGTTCTTC. Translating it yields CASSQDDRYNEQFF.

This chain joins TRBV29-1 and TRBJ1-2, with 9 bases identical to TRBD1. Germline CDR1 and CDR2: SQVTM and ANQGSEA. Losses at the gene ends were 4 bases for V and 7 bases for J; bases not matched to a gene: 7. This CDR3 spans 13 amino acids. The chain's CDR3 is CSVVETGGIGYTF. The CDR3 DNA is TGCAGCGTTGTCGAGACAGGGGGAATTGGCTACACCTTC.

The chain has TRBV4-2 and TRBJ1-2; no reliable D call. Germline V gene data show CDR1 as LGHNA and CDR2 as YNFKEQ. V gave up 5 bases and J gave up 1 base, with 11 bases separating them. This CDR3 is 14 amino acids long. In DNA, the CDR3 is TGTGCCAGCAGCACGTTGGAGGGTAACTATGGCTACACCTTC. Translated: CASSTLEGNYGYTF.

In this sample, this clonotype turned up a few times. The chain recombines TRBV28 with TRBJ2-7; TRBD1 might be the D (5 bases). The CDR3 is 11 amino acids. The V gene lost 7 bases and the J gene lost 4 bases, with 8 bases spanning the gap. The germline V gene has CDR1 MDHEN and CDR2 SYDVKM. Written as DNA, the CDR3 is TGTGCCAGCACCTCAGGGTACGAGCAGTACTTC. Protein sequence: CASTSGYEQYF.

A few counts support this clonotype. The chain recombines TRBV5-1 with TRBJ2-7; D is possibly TRBD2 (5 bases). This CDR3 region has 13 residues. Germline CDR1 and CDR2: SGHRS and YFSETQ. Trimming removed 0 bases at V and 5 bases at J, with 9 bases between. The DNA for the CDR3 is TGCGCCAGCAGCTTGGTTGAGGGAAACGAGCAGTACTTC. It specifies CASSLVEGNEQYF. Drawing the rest from reference TRBV5-1 and TRBJ2-7, the complete variable domain is KAGVTQTPRYLIKTRGQQVTLSCSPISGHRSVSWYQQTPGQGLQFLFEYFSETQRNKGNFPGRFSGRQFSNSRSEMNVSTLELGDSALYLCASSLVEGNEQYFGPGTRLTVT.

The chain combines TRBV20-1 with TRBJ1-5; possible D gene TRBD1, 6 bases. The V end was cut by 6 bases, the J end by 2 bases, with 14 bases between. Germline V CDR1 and CDR2: DFQATT, SNEGSKA (reference sequence). The CDR3 sequence is 14 residues long. Here the CDR3 reads CSASHRAGNQPQHF. The CDR3 DNA is TGCAGTGCCAGCCACAGGGCCGGCAATCAGCCCCAGCATTTT.

This chain uses TRBV29-1 with TRBJ2-2; no clear D. The CDR3 sequence is 12 residues long. Trimming removed 6 bases at V and 4 bases at J, with 9 bases between. CDR1 is SQVTM and CDR2 is ANQGSEA in the germline V gene. Here the CDR3 DNA reads TGCAGCGTCGAAAGTCTCACCGGGGAGCTGTTTTTT. As protein: CSVESLTGELFF.

This clonotype was observed once. The V call is TRBV7-6, the J call TRBJ2-1, with 9 bases aligning to TRBD2. The germline CDR1 and CDR2 sequences are SGHVS and FNYEAQ. J was trimmed by 8 bases and V by 3 bases; bases with no gene match: 5. This CDR3 is built from 14 residues. The CDR3 nucleotides are TGTGCCAGCAGCTTTAATAGCGGGAGTTATGAGCAGTTCTTC. This encodes CASSFNSGSYEQFF.

Of note for this clonotype: A much larger clone lies one base from this, so it may be a read error. The chain is built from TRBV3-1 and TRBJ2-3; D gene uncertain. The CDR3 is 18 residues long. Germline V gene sequence: CDR1 LGHDT, CDR2 YNNKEL (reference sequence). V was clipped by 1 base and J by 5 bases, with 22 bases between them. CDR3 sequence (DNA): TGTGCCAGCAGCCAAGTACCTGGTCGGGTGCTGTACGAAGATACGCAGTATTTT. Amino acid sequence: CASSQVPGRVLYEDTQYF.

In this sample, this clonotype turned up a few times. The chain carries TRBV3-1 and TRBJ2-5; TRBD1 might be the D (6 bases). Trimming pared 5 bases from V and 11 bases from J, leaving 18 bases between. The CDR3 has 13 amino acids. Germline V gene lookup returns CDR1 LGHDT and CDR2 YNNKEL (reference sequence). In DNA, the CDR3 is TGTGCCAGCAGCTTGGACAGCCTCGGCGGGCAGTACTTC. Translated: CASSLDSLGGQYF.

The J gene is TRBJ2-5, the V gene TRBV20-1; unclear D gene. The CDR3 loop spans 12 amino acids. Germline V CDR1 and CDR2: DFQATT, SNEGSKA (reference sequence). V was shortened by 0 bases and J by 5 bases, with 7 bases between the two germline ends. The CDR3 region is CSARDILETQYF. The CDR3, as DNA: TGCAGTGCTAGAGATATATTGGAGACCCAGTACTTC.

This clonotype was seen more than once but under ten times. This chain links TRBV10-3 with TRBJ2-5, with a possible D match to TRBD1 (6 bases). Trimming cost V 2 bases and J 2 bases, with 9 bases left between them. CDR1 and CDR2 from the germline V gene are ENHRY and SYGVKD. This CDR3 has 14 amino acids. CDR3 in amino acids: CAISEAQGQETQYF. CDR3 sequence (DNA): TGTGCCATCAGTGAGGCGCAGGGGCAAGAGACCCAGTACTTC.

The chain combines TRBV6-6 with TRBJ1-5; no definite D call. V was clipped by 2 bases and J by 7 bases, with 6 bases between them. CDR3 length: 12 amino acids. Germline V gene data show CDR1 as MNHNY and CDR2 as SVGAGI (reference sequence). The CDR3 is CASSYRIQPQHF. The CDR3 coding sequence is TGTGCCAGCAGTTACCGAATCCAGCCCCAGCATTTT.